This T cell receptor beta chain emerged from a study of patients and donors after allogeneic stem cell transplantation. This clonotype has a handful of counts. The CDR3 loop spans 14 amino acids. Germline V gene lookup returns CDR1 LGHNA and CDR2 YSLEER. V lost 0 bases and J 6 bases, leaving 12 bases between the germline ends. TCRdb reprocessed the RT-PCR reads via MiXCR and lists one record per CDR3 protein. Of roughly 880,000 distinct CDR3 sequences in the sample, 15% to 20% are singletons; the top ten hold approximately 5.9%. The rearrangement links TRBV4-3 to TRBJ2-7; perhaps D is TRBD1 or TRBD2 (6 bases each). The specimen was blood, either unsorted or a sorted T cell fraction (not recorded which). The TCR sequence derives from a human donor who was either an allogeneic HSCT recipient or a stem cell or donor lymphocyte infusion donor (not recorded which). It is not recorded whose cells these are; they may come from a transplant donor. Here the CDR3 reads CASSQDGGPSEQYF. CDR3 coding DNA: TGCGCCAGCAGCCAAGACGGGGGCCCCTCCGAGCAGTACTTC.